Below are 7 T cell receptor beta chains sequenced from a single sample in a study of immune characterization of retroperitoneal liposarcoma. TCRdb reprocessed the PCR reads via MiXCR and lists one record per CDR3 protein. The data contain more than 10,000 distinct CDR3 sequences, under 35% of them singletons. Sequenced: tumor tissue. The receptors were sampled from a male donor with retroperitoneal liposarcoma.

By sample share, this clonotype is medium-sized (0.01 to 0.1%). V is TRBV6-1 and J is TRBJ2-1, with TRBD2 matching over 12 bases. Matching the DNA end better, TRBJ2-7 makes the J call doubtful. The CDR3 contains 15 residues. Germline V lookup: CDR1 MNHNS, CDR2 SASEGT. Here the CDR3 DNA reads TGTGCCAGCAGTGGACTAGCGGGAGCCTACAATGAGCAGTACTTC. Protein product: CASSGLAGAYNEQYF.

This chain links TRBV11-2 with TRBJ2-1; D uncertain. Germline V CDR1 and CDR2: SGHAT, FQNNGV. V was cut by 0 bases and J by 7 bases, with 7 bases left in between. The CDR3 covers 13 residues. The CDR3 loop is CASSLEWGNEQFF. In nucleotides, the CDR3 is TGTGCCAGCAGCTTAGAATGGGGTAATGAGCAGTTCTTC.

Many counts were recorded for this clonotype. The chain combines TRBV11-1 with TRBJ2-1, with 11 bases that match TRBD2. CDR3 size: 16 residues. The junction had 7 bases not matched to a gene; V was cut back by 5 bases and J by 4 bases. The germline V gene encodes CDR1 SGHAT and CDR2 FQDESV (reference sequence). Written as DNA, the CDR3 is TGTGCCAGCAGCCTATCGGGACTAGCGGAGTACAATGAGCAGTTCTTC. Its translation: CASSLSGLAEYNEQFF.

V is TRBV11-2 and J is TRBJ2-5; no reliable D call. V lost 5 bases and J lost 0, with 13 bases in between. This CDR3 is 15 amino acids long. Germline-derived CDR1 and CDR2 are SGHAT and FQNNGV. CDR3 sequence: CASSDVQTYQETQYF. The CDR3 DNA reads TGTGCCAGCAGCGATGTACAGACGTACCAAGAGACCCAGTACTTC.

This clonotype is medium-sized (0.01 to 0.1%) in the sample. CDR3 residues: CASSYRGGELFF. CDR3 nucleotides: TGTGCCAGCAGTTACCGGGGAGGGGAGCTGTTTTTT. The J gene is TRBJ2-2, the V gene TRBV6-6; tentatively, D is TRBD2 (5 bases). CDR1 is MNHNY and CDR2 is SVGAGI in the germline V gene (reference sequence). The CDR3 contains 12 residues. Between the trimmed V and J ends, which lost 2 bases and 8 bases, there was a span of 6 bases.

In its sample, this clonotype is medium-sized. This rearrangement joins TRBV6-1 to TRBJ2-5; 7 bases map to TRBD1. The J segment lost 5 bases and the V segment lost 6 bases, leaving 15 bases of the junction unmatched. Per the germline V gene, CDR1 is MNHNS and CDR2 is SASEGT. This CDR3 is 16 amino acids long. The CDR3: CASRQGVTQQTETQYF. The CDR3 DNA is TGTGCCAGCAGGCAGGGGGTGACCCAGCAGACGGAGACCCAGTACTTC.

The V gene is TRBV6-1, the J gene TRBJ2-2; D is undetermined. The CDR3 contains 14 residues. Germline V gene data show CDR1 as MNHNS and CDR2 as SASEGT. Trimming pared 6 bases from V and 3 bases from J, leaving 11 bases between. The CDR3 DNA follows: TGTGCCAGCAGCCGCGACGGATACACCGGGGAGCTGTTTTTT. Protein: CASSRDGYTGELFF.